The 14 T cell receptor beta chains in this list originate from one sample, sequenced in a study of metastatic and nonmetastatic thyroid tumors. MiXCR re-clonotyped the PCR reads for TCRdb. The data show about 17,000 clones, 25% to 35% seen once. Patients underwent thyroid surgery, and none had received any treatment before it. The sample taken for sequencing was tumor tissue. These receptors came from a female donor with papillary thyroid cancer or a benign thyroid nodule (not recorded which). Some clones in this sample may be carry-over from other donors' samples.

The chain links TRBV2 to TRBJ1-2, with TRBD1 as a possible D gene (6 bases). The CDR3 sequence is 18 residues long. From germline, CDR1 is SNHLY and CDR2 FYNNEI. V gave up 2 bases and J gave up 2 bases, with 21 bases separating them. CDR3 nucleotides: TGTGCCAGCAGTGAACCTGCGGGACACTCAGAAGGGAACTATGGCTACACCTTC. Protein sequence: CASSEPAGHSEGNYGYTF.

The sample holds a few counts of this clone. The chain is built from TRBV15 and TRBJ2-5; 8 bases are a match to TRBD2. CDR3 length: 13 residues. From germline, CDR1 is LNHNV and CDR2 YYDKDF (reference sequence). J was trimmed by 2 bases and V by 8 bases; bases with no gene match: 4. In DNA form, the CDR3 reads TGTGCCACCCGTAGCGGGACTCAAGAGACCCAGTACTTC. Protein sequence: CATRSGTQETQYF.

The chain employs TRBV12-3 or TRBV12-4 and TRBJ2-3; D might be TRBD1 or TRBD2, each matching 6 bases. CDR3 length: 16 amino acids. Trimming stripped 3 bases from V and 5 bases from J, with 18 bases between. CDR3 sequence: CASSFPGAGERDTQYF. CDR3 in DNA: TGTGCCAGCAGTTTTCCGGGGGCAGGGGAACGAGATACGCAGTATTTT.

V usage is TRBV5-1 and J usage is TRBJ2-3; D may match TRBD1 or TRBD2 (6 bases each). Trimming cost V 4 bases and J 5 bases, with 11 bases left between them. The CDR3 runs 13 residues. Germline loops: CDR1 SGHRS, CDR2 YFSETQ. CDR3 coding DNA: TGCGCCAGCAGCCGGGGGCAAGAAGATACGCAGTATTTT. Encoded protein: CASSRGQEDTQYF.

The chain has TRBV28 and TRBJ2-7, with TRBD1 as a possible D gene (5 bases). CDR3 length equals 11 residues. CDR1 and CDR2 (germline): MDHEN, SYDVKM. V was cut by 5 bases and J by 6 bases, with 8 bases left in between. CDR3 in amino acids: CASSPGSEQYF. CDR3 DNA sequence: TGTGCCAGCAGTCCAGGGTCCGAGCAGTACTTC.

This sequence joins TRBV20-1 and TRBJ2-3, with 12 bases aligning to TRBD2. Germline CDR1 DFQATT, CDR2 SNEGSKA (reference sequence). The CDR3 covers 15 residues. The trim removed 2 bases at V and 2 bases at J, leaving 2 bases unmatched. CDR3 bases: TGCAGTGCTAGATGGACTAGCGGGATCACAGATACGCAGTATTTT. It specifies CSARWTSGITDTQYF.

The J gene is TRBJ1-2, the V gene TRBV6-1; 7 bases agree with TRBD1. Germline CDR1 and CDR2: MNHNS and SASEGT. CDR3 length: 13 residues. Trimming removed 5 bases from V and 4 bases from J; junction bases left unmatched: 4. CDR3 loop: CASSRRDSYGYTF. The CDR3 nucleotides read TGTGCCAGCAGTCGCCGGGACAGCTATGGCTACACCTTC.

The chain recombines TRBV20-1 with TRBJ2-3; D is perhaps TRBD1 (6 bases). Per the germline V gene, CDR1 is DFQATT and CDR2 is SNEGSKA (reference sequence). Trimming pared 1 base from V and 0 bases from J, leaving 8 bases between. The CDR3 runs 14 residues. This chain's CDR3 is CSARGQASTDTQYF. CDR3 bases: TGCAGTGCTAGAGGACAGGCTAGCACAGATACGCAGTATTTT.

The gene calls are TRBV27 and TRBJ1-6; 8 positions agree with TRBD1. This CDR3 comprises 17 residues. The V gene's germline CDR1 is MNHEY and CDR2 SMNVEV (reference sequence). The V segment lost 5 bases and the J segment 6 bases; nucleotides outside the gene matches: 12. The CDR3, as DNA: TGTGCCAGCAGTACCAGACAGGGGAGCTTCTCTAATTCACCCCTCCACTTT. It yields the protein CASSTRQGSFSNSPLHF.

This chain connects TRBV6-2 or TRBV6-3 to TRBJ2-1; TRBD2 matches at 12 bases. CDR1 and CDR2 (germline): MNHEY, SVGEGT. The trim removed 2 bases at V and 8 bases at J, leaving 1 base unmatched. The CDR3 consists of 14 residues. As DNA, the CDR3 is TGTGCCAGCAGTTACGCTAGCGGGAGGGATGAGCAGTTCTTC. Translated, it gives CASSYASGRDEQFF.

The gene calls are TRBV3-1 and TRBJ1-6; D not resolved. The V end lost 4 bases, the J end lost 7 bases, and 11 bases lay between the germline ends. The V gene's germline CDR1 is LGHDT and CDR2 YNNKEL (reference sequence). This CDR3 contains 14 residues. As DNA, the CDR3 is TGTGCCAGCAGCCGAAGGGAAGCGAATTCACCCCTCCACTTT. Translating gives CASSRREANSPLHF.

This clone counts as medium-sized. The gene calls are TRBV6-1 and TRBJ1-5; possible D gene TRBD1, 5 bases. The germline gives CDR1 MNHNS, CDR2 SASEGT. V was cut by 1 base and J by 2 bases, with 6 bases left in between. The CDR3 sequence is 14 residues long. The CDR3 coding sequence is TGTGCCAGCAGTGAAGAGACAGGCAATCAGCCCCAGCATTTT. It encodes CASSEETGNQPQHF.

The J gene is TRBJ2-7, the V gene TRBV6-1, with D perhaps TRBD2 (6 bases). The germline gives CDR1 MNHNS, CDR2 SASEGT. This CDR3 has 13 amino acids. Trimming took off 3 bases at V and 3 bases at J, with 9 bases between the two ends. The CDR3: CASSDGGFYEQYF. In DNA form, the CDR3 reads TGTGCCAGCAGTGATGGGGGGTTCTACGAGCAGTACTTC.

This clone has more than one count but fewer than ten. The chain carries TRBV6-2 or TRBV6-3 and TRBJ1-2, with D hard to call. CDR1 and CDR2 from the germline V gene are MNHEY and SVGEGT. Trimming removed 7 bases from V and 6 bases from J, with 9 bases in between. This CDR3 region has 11 residues. CDR3 protein: CASMWGNGYTF. As DNA, the CDR3 is TGTGCCAGCATGTGGGGAAATGGCTACACCTTC.